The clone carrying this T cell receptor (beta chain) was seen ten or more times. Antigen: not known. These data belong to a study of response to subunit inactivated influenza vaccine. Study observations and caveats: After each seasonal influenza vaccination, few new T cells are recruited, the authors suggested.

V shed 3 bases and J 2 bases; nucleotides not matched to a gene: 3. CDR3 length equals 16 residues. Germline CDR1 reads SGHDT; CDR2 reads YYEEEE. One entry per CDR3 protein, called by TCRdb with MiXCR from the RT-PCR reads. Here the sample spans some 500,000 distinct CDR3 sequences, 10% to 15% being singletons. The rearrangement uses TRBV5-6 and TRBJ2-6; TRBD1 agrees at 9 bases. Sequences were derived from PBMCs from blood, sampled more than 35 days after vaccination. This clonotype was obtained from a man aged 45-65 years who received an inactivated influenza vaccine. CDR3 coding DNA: TGTGCCAGCAGCTGGGGACAGGGCCCTGGGGCCAACGTCCTGACTTTC. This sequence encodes CASSWGQGPGANVLTF.